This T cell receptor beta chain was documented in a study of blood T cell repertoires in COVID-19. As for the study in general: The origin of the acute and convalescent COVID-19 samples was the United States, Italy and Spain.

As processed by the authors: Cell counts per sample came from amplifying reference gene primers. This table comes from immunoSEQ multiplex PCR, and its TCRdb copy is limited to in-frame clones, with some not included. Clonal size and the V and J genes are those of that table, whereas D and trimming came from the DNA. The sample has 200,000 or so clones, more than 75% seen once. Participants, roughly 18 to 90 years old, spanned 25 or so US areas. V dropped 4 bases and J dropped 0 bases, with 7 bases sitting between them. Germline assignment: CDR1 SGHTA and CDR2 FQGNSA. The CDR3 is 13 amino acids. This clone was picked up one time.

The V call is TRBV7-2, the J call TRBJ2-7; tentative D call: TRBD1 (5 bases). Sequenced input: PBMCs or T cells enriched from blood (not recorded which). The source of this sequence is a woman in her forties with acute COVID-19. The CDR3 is CASSSGHSYEQYF. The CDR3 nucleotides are TGTGCCAGCAGCTCCGGACACTCCTACGAGCAGTACTTC.